The clone carrying this TCR beta chain was counted a few times. Its matching antigen is unknown. This sample is drawn from a study of CD8 T cells in ankylosing spondylitis. Study outcomes and limitations: Both synovial fluid and blood in reactive arthritis had previously been reported to carry some motif variants.

Looked up from germline, CDR1 is SGHTA and CDR2 is FQGNSA. This CDR3 is 13 amino acids long. After removal of 4 bases from V and 11 bases from J, the junction contained 7 bases not matched to a gene. TCRdb re-called the 5' RACE reads through MiXCR, storing one row per CDR3 protein. The data hold 200,000 or so distinct CDR3 sequences, with roughly 13% observed a single time. Sequencing input: blood, either unsorted or a sorted T cell fraction (not recorded which). This receptor was identified in a female donor with ankylosing spondylitis or in good health (not recorded which). The chain carries TRBV7-2 and TRBJ1-5, with 8 nucleotides matching TRBD1. The CDR3, as DNA: TGTGCCAGCAGCTGGGGGACAGGAGGGTCCCAGCATTTT. Protein sequence: CASSWGTGGSQHF.